Listed below are T cell receptor beta chains from one sample, sequenced in a study of blood T cell repertoires in COVID-19. Some clones are missing from TCRdb's copy, which holds only in-frame ones; the method was immunoSEQ multiplex PCR. The sample shows under 8,000 clones, 85% to 90% of them seen only once. Sequences were obtained from peripheral blood. The receptors stem from an older man with active COVID-19. The CDR3 runs from the conserved cysteine through the conserved F or W. A D gene is named only where the DNA matches it firmly. Clone size, where shown, is once, few, many, or a class for clones that have expanded.

d_call j_call cdr3_length v_call clone_size cdr3_aa cdr3_nt
. TRBJ2-7 13 TRBV10-1 . CANQGKESYEQYF TGCGCCAACCAGGGGAAGGAATCCTACGAGCAGTACTTC
. TRBJ1-2 17 TRBV3-1/TRBV3-2 once CASSQERWTSEGYGYTF TGTGCCAGCAGCCAAGAAAGATGGACTAGCGAGGGCTATGGCTACACCTTC
TRBD2 TRBJ2-3 16 TRBV7-6 few CASSHRLAGGIDTQYF TGTGCCAGCAGCCATCGACTAGCGGGAGGGATAGATACGCAGTATTTT
TRBD1 TRBJ2-3 15 TRBV5-1 . CASQIGTGLADTQYF TGCGCCAGTCAAATAGGGACAGGGTTGGCAGATACGCAGTATTTT
. TRBJ1-1 14 TRBV4-1 . CASSQDEIGIEAFF TGCGCCAGCAGCCAAGATGAAATCGGTATCGAAGCTTTCTTT
. TRBJ2-1 11 TRBV7-8 . CASSLDNEQFF TGTGCCAGCAGCCTCGACAATGAGCAGTTCTTC
TRBD1 TRBJ2-2 15 TRBV11-2 . CASSFRDRYTGELFF TGTGCCAGCAGCTTCCGGGACAGATACACCGGGGAGCTGTTTTTT
TRBD2 TRBJ2-5 16 TRBV7-9 . CASSLARGMYQETQYF TGTGCCAGCAGCTTAGCGCGGGGGATGTACCAAGAGACCCAGTACTTC
. TRBJ2-2 16 TRBV4-2 . CASSQDRRGATGELFF TGTGCCAGCAGCCAAGATCGCAGGGGGGCCACCGGGGAGCTGTTTTTT
. TRBJ1-5 16 TRBV18 medium-sized CASSPGAGYSNQPQHF TGTGCCAGCTCACCAGGGGCCGGGTATAGCAATCAGCCCCAGCATTTT
. TRBJ2-5 14 TRBV6-5 . CASARSYSQETQYF TGTGCCAGCGCCCGGTCGTATTCCCAAGAGACCCAGTACTTC
TRBD1 TRBJ1-2 14 TRBV18 few CASSQEQGTRGYTF TGTGCCAGCTCACAGGAACAGGGGACTCGGGGCTACACCTTC
TRBD2 TRBJ2-1 14 TRBV27 . CASSMGLGRNEQFF TGTGCCAGCAGTATGGGACTAGGTAGGAATGAGCAGTTCTTC
. TRBJ1-2 15 TRBV25-1 . CASSDHNPSNYGYTF TGTGCCAGCAGTGATCACAACCCCTCAAACTATGGCTACACCTTC
TRBD1 TRBJ2-7 16 TRBV28 . CASSSGGGGQGNEQYF TGTGCCAGCAGTTCAGGGGGAGGGGGACAGGGGAACGAGCAGTACTTC
. TRBJ2-7 12 TRBV7-9 . CASSRDFREQYF TGTGCCAGCAGCCGGGACTTTCGCGAGCAGTACTTC
. TRBJ2-5 15 TRBV5-1 . CASSQWQGGGETQYF TGCGCCAGCAGCCAATGGCAGGGGGGAGGCGAGACCCAGTACTTC
TRBD2 TRBJ2-2 17 TRBV24-1 once CATSDLGSRGGTGELFF TGTGCCACCAGTGATTTGGGCAGCCGCGGGGGCACCGGGGAGCTGTTTTTT
TRBD2 TRBJ2-2 16 TRBV6-1 . CASSDKTSGSSWELFF TGTGCCAGCAGTGACAAGACTAGCGGGAGTTCTTGGGAGCTGTTTTTT
. TRBJ1-2 15 TRBV3-1/TRBV3-2 . CASSQETVANYGYTF TGTGCCAGCAGCCAAGAAACCGTAGCTAACTATGGCTACACCTTC
TRBD1 TRBJ2-4 15 TRBV28 . CASSRPGQGQNIQYF TGTGCCAGCAGTCGACCGGGACAGGGGCAAAACATTCAGTACTTC
. TRBJ1-5 14 TRBV7-9 . CASSLDREHQPQHF TGTGCCAGCAGCTTAGACAGGGAACATCAGCCCCAGCATTTT
. TRBJ2-7 15 TRBV7-9 . CASSFRSSGAYEQYF TGTGCCAGCAGCTTTCGGTCTTCAGGGGCCTACGAGCAGTACTTC
TRBD1 TRBJ2-5 13 TRBV28 . CASSEDRGETQYF TGTGCCAGTAGTGAGGACAGGGGAGAGACCCAGTACTTC
TRBD1 TRBJ1-1 16 TRBV7-3 . CASSLTVSGTGAEAFF TGTGCCAGCAGCTTAACGGTTTCCGGGACAGGAGCTGAAGCTTTCTTT
TRBD2 TRBJ2-3 18 TRBV7-8 . CASSLRLAGRSSTDTQYF TGTGCCAGCAGCTTAAGACTAGCGGGTCGGTCTAGCACAGATACGCAGTATTTT
. TRBJ2-7 13 TRBV12-3/TRBV12-4 . CASSLEGSYEQYF TGTGCCAGCAGTTTGGAGGGGTCCTACGAGCAGTACTTC
TRBD1 TRBJ1-2 14 TRBV19 . CASSNEQGAGGYTF TGTGCCAGTAGCAACGAACAGGGGGCAGGAGGCTACACCTTC
TRBD2 TRBJ2-1 17 TRBV6-2/TRBV6-3 few CASSYSPLAGIYNEQFF TGTGCCAGCAGTTACTCCCCACTAGCGGGGATCTACAATGAGCAGTTCTTC
. TRBJ1-4 13 TRBV5-1 . CASSPDKTEKLFF TGCGCCAGCAGTCCTGACAAGACTGAAAAACTGTTTTTT
. TRBJ2-5 14 TRBV7-9 . CASSSGGEKETQYF TGTGCCAGCAGCTCAGGAGGGGAGAAGGAGACCCAGTACTTC